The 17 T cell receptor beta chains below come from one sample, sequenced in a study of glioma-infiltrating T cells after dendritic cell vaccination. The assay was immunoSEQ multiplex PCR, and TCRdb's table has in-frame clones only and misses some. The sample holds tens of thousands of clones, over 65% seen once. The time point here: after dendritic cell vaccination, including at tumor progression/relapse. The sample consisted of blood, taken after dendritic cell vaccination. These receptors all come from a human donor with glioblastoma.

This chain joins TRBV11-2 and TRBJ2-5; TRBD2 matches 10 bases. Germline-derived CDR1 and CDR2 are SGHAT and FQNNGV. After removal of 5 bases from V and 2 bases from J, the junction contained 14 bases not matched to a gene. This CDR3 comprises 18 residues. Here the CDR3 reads CASSRRGLAGVIQETQYF. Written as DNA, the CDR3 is TGTGCCAGCAGCCGGAGGGGGCTAGCGGGGGTAATACAAGAGACCCAGTACTTC. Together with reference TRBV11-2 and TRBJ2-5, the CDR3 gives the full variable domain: EAGVAQSPRYKIIEKRQSVAFWCNPISGHATLYWYQQILGQGPKLLIQFQNNGVVDDSQLPKDRFSAERLKGVDSTLKIQPAKLEDSAVYLCASSRRGLAGVIQETQYFGPGTRLLVL.

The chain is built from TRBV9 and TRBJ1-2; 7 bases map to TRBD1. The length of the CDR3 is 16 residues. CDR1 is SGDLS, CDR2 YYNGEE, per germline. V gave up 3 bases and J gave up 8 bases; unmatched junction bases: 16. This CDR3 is CASSAPREGGPKGYTF. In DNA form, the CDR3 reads TGTGCCAGCAGCGCGCCGCGGGAAGGGGGCCCAAAGGGCTACACCTTC. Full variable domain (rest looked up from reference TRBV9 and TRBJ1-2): DSGVTQTPKHLITATGQRVTLRCSPRSGDLSVYWYQQSLDQGLQFLIQYYNGEERAKGNILERFSAQQFPDLHSELNLSSLELGDSALYFCASSAPREGGPKGYTFGSGTRLTVV.

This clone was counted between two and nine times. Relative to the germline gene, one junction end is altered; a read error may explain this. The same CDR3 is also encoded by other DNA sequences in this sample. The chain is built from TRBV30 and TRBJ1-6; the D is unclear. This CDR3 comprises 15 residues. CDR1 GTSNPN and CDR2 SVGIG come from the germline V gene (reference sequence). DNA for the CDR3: TGTGCCTGGGGAGGACCGAGCTCCTATAATTCCCCCCTCCACTTT. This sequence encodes CAWGGPSSYNSPLHF.

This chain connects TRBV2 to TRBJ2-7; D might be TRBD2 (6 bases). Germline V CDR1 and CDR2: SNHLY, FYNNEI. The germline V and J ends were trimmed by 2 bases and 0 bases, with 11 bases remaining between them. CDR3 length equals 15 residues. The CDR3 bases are TGTGCCAGCAGTGAATTCGGGGGTAACTCCTACGAGCAGTACTTC. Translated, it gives CASSEFGGNSYEQYF.

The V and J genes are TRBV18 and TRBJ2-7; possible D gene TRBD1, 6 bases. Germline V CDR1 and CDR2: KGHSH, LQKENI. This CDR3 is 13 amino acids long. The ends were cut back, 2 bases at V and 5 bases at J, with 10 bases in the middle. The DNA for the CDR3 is TGTGCCAGCTCACCAAACAGGGACAACGAGCAGTACTTC. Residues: CASSPNRDNEQYF.

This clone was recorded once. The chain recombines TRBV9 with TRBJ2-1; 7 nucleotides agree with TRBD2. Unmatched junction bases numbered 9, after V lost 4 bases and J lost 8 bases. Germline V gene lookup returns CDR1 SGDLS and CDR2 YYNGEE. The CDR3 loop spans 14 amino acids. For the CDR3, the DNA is TGTGCCAGCAGCTCTCGACTAGCCCCCTATGAGCAGTTCTTC. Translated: CASSSRLAPYEQFF.

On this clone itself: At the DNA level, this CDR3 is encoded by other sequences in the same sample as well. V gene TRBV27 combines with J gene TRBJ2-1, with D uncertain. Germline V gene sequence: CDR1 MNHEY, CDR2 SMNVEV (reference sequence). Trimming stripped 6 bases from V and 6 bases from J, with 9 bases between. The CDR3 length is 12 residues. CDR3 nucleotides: TGTGCCAGCAGCCTAGTAGGCAATGAGCAGTTCTTC. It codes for CASSLVGNEQFF.

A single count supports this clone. The CDR3 region is CASSLGTSASTDTQYF. The CDR3 DNA reads as TGCGCCAGCAGCCTGGGGACTAGCGCTAGCACAGATACGCAGTATTTT. This sequence joins TRBV5-1 and TRBJ2-3, with 10 bases aligning to TRBD2. CDR1 and CDR2 from the germline V gene are SGHRS and YFSETQ. This CDR3 is 16 amino acids long. V dropped 4 bases and J dropped 0; count of bases not matched to a gene: 5.

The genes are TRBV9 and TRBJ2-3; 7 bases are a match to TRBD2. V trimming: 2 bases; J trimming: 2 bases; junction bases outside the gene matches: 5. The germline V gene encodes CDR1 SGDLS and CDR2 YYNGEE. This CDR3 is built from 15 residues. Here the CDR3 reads CASSVVAGHTDTQYF. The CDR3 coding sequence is TGTGCCAGCAGCGTTGTAGCGGGCCACACAGATACGCAGTATTTT.

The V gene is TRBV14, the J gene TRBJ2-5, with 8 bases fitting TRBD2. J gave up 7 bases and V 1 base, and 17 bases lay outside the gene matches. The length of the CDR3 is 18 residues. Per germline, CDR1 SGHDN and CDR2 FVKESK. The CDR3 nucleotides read TGTGCCAGCAGCCAAGTCCTTCCCGGCGGGGGGTTCGACGTGACCCAGTACTTC. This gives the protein CASSQVLPGGGFDVTQYF.

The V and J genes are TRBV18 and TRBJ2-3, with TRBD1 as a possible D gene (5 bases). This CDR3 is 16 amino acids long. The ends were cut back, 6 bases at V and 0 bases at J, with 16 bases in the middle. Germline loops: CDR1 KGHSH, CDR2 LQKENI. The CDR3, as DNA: TGTGCCAGCTCTGCCCGACAGTTCACTAGCACAGATACGCAGTATTTT. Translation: CASSARQFTSTDTQYF.

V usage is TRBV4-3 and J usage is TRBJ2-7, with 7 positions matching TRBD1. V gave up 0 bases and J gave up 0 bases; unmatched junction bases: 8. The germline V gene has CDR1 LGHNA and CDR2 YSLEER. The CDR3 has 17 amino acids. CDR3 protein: CASSQDVPGQSSYEQYF. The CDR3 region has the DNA TGCGCCAGCAGCCAAGATGTTCCGGGACAGAGCTCCTACGAGCAGTACTTC.

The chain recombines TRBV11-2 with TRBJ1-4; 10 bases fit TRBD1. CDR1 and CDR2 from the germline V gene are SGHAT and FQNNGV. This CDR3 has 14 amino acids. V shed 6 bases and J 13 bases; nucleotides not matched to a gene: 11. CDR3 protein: CASRTGTGARGLFF. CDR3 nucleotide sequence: TGTGCCAGCAGAACCGGGACAGGGGCCCGGGGACTGTTTTTT.

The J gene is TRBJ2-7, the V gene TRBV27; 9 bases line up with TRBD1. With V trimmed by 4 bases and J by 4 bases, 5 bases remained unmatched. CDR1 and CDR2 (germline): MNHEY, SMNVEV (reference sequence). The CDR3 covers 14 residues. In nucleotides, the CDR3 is TGTGCCAGCAGTTCAGGACAGGGGTGGTACGAGCAGTACTTC. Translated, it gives CASSSGQGWYEQYF.

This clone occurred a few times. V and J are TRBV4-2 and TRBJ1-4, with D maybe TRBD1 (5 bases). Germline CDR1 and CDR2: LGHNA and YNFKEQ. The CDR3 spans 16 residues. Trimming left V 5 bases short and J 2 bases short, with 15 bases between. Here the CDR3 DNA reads TGTGCCAGCAGCAAGCAGGGTTCAGGCACTAATGAAAAACTGTTTTTT. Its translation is CASSKQGSGTNEKLFF.

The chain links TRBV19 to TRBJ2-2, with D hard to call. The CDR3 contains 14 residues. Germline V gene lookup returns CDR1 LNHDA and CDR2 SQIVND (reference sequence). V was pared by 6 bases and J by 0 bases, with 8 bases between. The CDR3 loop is CASRAFANTGELFF. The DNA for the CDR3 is TGTGCCAGTAGGGCATTCGCGAACACCGGGGAGCTGTTTTTT. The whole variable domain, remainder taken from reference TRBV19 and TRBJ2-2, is DGGITQSPKYLFRKEGQNVTLSCEQNLNHDAMYWYRQDPGQGLRLIYYSQIVNDFQKGDIAEGYSVSREKKESFPLTVTSAQKNPTAFYLCASRAFANTGELFFGEGSRLTVL.

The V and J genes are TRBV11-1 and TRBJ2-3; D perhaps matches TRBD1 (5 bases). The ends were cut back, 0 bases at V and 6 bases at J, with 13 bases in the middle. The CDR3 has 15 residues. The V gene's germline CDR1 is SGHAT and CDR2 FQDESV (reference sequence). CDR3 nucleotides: TGTGCCAGCAGCTTAGCGCTACAAGGGGCGGATACGCAGTATTTT. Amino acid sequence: CASSLALQGADTQYF.